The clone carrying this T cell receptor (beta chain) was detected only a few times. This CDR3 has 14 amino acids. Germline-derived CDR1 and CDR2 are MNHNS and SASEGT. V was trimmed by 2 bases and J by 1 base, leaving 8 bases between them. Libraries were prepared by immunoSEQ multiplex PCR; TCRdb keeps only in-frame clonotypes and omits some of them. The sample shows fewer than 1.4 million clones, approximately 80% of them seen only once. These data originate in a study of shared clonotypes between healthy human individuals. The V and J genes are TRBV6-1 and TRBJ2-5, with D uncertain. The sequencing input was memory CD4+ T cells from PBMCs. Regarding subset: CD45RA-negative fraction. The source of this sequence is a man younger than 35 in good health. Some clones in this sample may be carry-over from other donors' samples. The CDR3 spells CASSELGAQETQYF. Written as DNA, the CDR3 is TGTGCCAGCAGTGAACTCGGCGCCCAAGAGACCCAGTACTTC.